One and the same sample provided the 2 T cell receptor beta chains below, sequenced in a study of blood T cell repertoires in COVID-19. Generated by immunoSEQ multiplex PCR, the TCRdb table keeps only in-frame clones and is missing some. The sample gives 150,000 to 200,000 clones, around four fifths of which show up once; roughly 8% is in the top ten. Sequencing input: PBMCs or T cells enriched from blood (not recorded which). Receptor source: a woman between 50 and 59 years old who had recovered from COVID-19.

V usage is TRBV7-2 and J usage is TRBJ1-2; no definite D call. The CDR3 length is 14 residues. Trimming stripped 5 bases from V and 4 bases from J, with 14 bases between. CDR1 is SGHTA, CDR2 FQGNSA, per germline. This chain's CDR3 is CASSQVRVGYGYTF. For the CDR3, the DNA is TGTGCCAGCAGCCAGGTGCGGGTCGGCTATGGCTACACCTTC.

The chain joins TRBV9 to TRBJ1-1; 8 bases map to TRBD1. Germline loops: CDR1 SGDLS, CDR2 YYNGEE. The CDR3 contains 15 residues. The ends lost 1 base at V and 5 bases at J; junction bases unmatched: 7. The CDR3 sequence is CASSVRTGGTTEAFF. The CDR3 DNA is TGTGCCAGCAGCGTACGCACAGGGGGGACAACTGAAGCTTTCTTT.